These 21 T cell receptor beta chains were sequenced from one sample in a study of graft-versus-host responses after intestinal transplantation. The repertoire was sequenced with immunoSEQ multiplex PCR; TCRdb's copy has only in-frame clones and lacks some. Here the sample spans roughly 92,000 clones, approximately 90% being singletons. No antigen has been identified for these receptors. Specimen: unstimulated CD4+ T cells sorted from spleen or lymph node cells, collected before transplant. These receptors came from a human donor who was the organ donor for an intestinal transplant.

V and J are TRBV5-8 and TRBJ2-3; 8 bases map to TRBD2. The ends lost 2 bases at V and 2 bases at J; junction bases unmatched: 7. The CDR3 covers 16 residues. Germline V CDR1 and CDR2: SGHTS, YDEGEE. CDR3 amino acids: CASSLAGDQFTDTQYF. The CDR3 DNA sequence: TGTGCCAGCAGCTTAGCGGGAGACCAATTCACAGATACGCAGTATTTT.

This clone was recorded a few times. The rearrangement links TRBV6-6 to TRBJ1-4; D is ambiguous. The V gene's germline CDR1 is MNHNY and CDR2 SVGAGI (reference sequence). This CDR3 spans 14 amino acids. V lost 6 bases to trimming and J lost 2 bases, with 10 bases between them. Here the CDR3 DNA reads TGTGCCAGCAGGCCGACGGGGACTAATGAAAAACTGTTTTTT. It is translated as CASRPTGTNEKLFF.

The chain joins TRBV18 to TRBJ2-5, with 8 bases aligning to TRBD1. After removal of 0 bases from V and 5 bases from J, the junction contained 14 bases not matched to a gene. The CDR3 extends over 18 amino acids. CDR1 is KGHSH, CDR2 LQKENI, per germline. CDR3: CASSPPGLRQGIRETQYF. The CDR3 bases are TGTGCCAGCTCACCACCGGGCCTCCGACAGGGGATAAGGGAGACCCAGTACTTC. The full variable domain, with the rest looked up from reference TRBV18 and TRBJ2-5, is NAGVMQNPRHLVRRRGQEARLRCSPMKGHSHVYWYRQLPEEGLKFMVYLQKENIIDESGMPKERFSAEFPKEGPSILRIQQVVRGDSAAYFCASSPPGLRQGIRETQYFGPGTRLLVL.

This sequence joins TRBV4-1 and TRBJ2-7; 7 bases align to TRBD1. V trimming: 2 bases; J trimming: 5 bases; junction bases outside the gene matches: 6. The germline gives CDR1 MGHRA, CDR2 YSYEKL. This CDR3 has 14 residues. For the CDR3, the DNA is TGCGCCAGCAGCCAATTGGGACAGATCGACGAGCAGTACTTC. This sequence encodes CASSQLGQIDEQYF.

V usage is TRBV11-2 and J usage is TRBJ2-3, with TRBD2 matching over 10 bases. The ends lost 3 bases at V and 1 base at J; junction bases unmatched: 1. This CDR3 has 15 residues. Germline CDR1 is SGHAT and CDR2 is FQNNGV. The CDR3 loop reads CASSLLAGGTDTQYF. CDR3 in DNA: TGTGCCAGCAGCTTGCTAGCGGGGGGCACAGATACGCAGTATTTT.

The count of this clone is one. V gene TRBV7-2 combines with J gene TRBJ2-3, with D uncertain. There are 12 residues in the CDR3. V lost 4 bases, J lost 2 bases, and 4 bases lay in between. The V gene's germline CDR1 is SGHTA and CDR2 FQGNSA. CDR3 sequence: CASSYNTDTQYF. The CDR3, as DNA: TGTGCCAGCAGCTATAACACAGATACGCAGTATTTT.

The rearrangement uses TRBV7-9 and TRBJ1-2; 10 nucleotides match TRBD1. After removal of 1 base from V and 2 bases from J, the junction contained 7 bases not matched to a gene. The CDR3 runs 17 residues. CDR1 is SEHNR and CDR2 is FQNEAQ in the germline V gene (reference sequence). The CDR3 region has the DNA TGTGCCAGCAGCTTAGGACAGGGGGCGCGAGCCAACTATGGCTACACCTTC. This codes for CASSLGQGARANYGYTF. Using reference TRBV7-9 and TRBJ1-2 for the parts outside the CDR3, the full variable domain is DTGVSQNPRHKITKRGQNVTFRCDPISEHNRLYWYRQTLGQGPEFLTYFQNEAQLEKSRLLSDRFSAERPKGSFSTLEIQRTEQGDSAMYLCASSLGQGARANYGYTFGSGTRLTVV.

This chain joins TRBV6-6 and TRBJ2-7; the match to TRBD2 covers 10 bases. Germline V gene lookup returns CDR1 MNHNY and CDR2 SVGAGI (reference sequence). The CDR3 totals 14 residues. Germline trimming cut 4 bases from V and 5 bases from J; bases unmatched to any gene: 5. The CDR3: CASSSSAGGHEQYF. The DNA of the CDR3 is TGTGCCAGCAGTTCCTCAGCGGGGGGGCACGAGCAGTACTTC.

The J gene is TRBJ1-4, the V gene TRBV5-6; D gene unclear. The CDR3 is 14 amino acids. Per the germline V gene, CDR1 is SGHDT and CDR2 is YYEEEE. Trimming cost V 2 bases and J 0 bases, with 5 bases left between them. The CDR3 DNA sequence: TGTGCCAGCAGCTTACGAGCAACTAATGAAAAACTGTTTTTT. Translating gives CASSLRATNEKLFF.

In its sample, this clone was seen a few times. The rearrangement joins TRBV27 to TRBJ2-7; 8 nucleotides align to TRBD2. V trimming: 2 bases; J trimming: 3 bases; junction bases outside the gene matches: 0. The CDR3 has 13 amino acids. Per the germline V gene, CDR1 is MNHEY and CDR2 is SMNVEV (reference sequence). CDR3 residues: CASSLSGGYEQYF. CDR3 in DNA: TGTGCCAGCAGTTTAAGCGGGGGCTACGAGCAGTACTTC.

This chain connects TRBV5-1 to TRBJ2-1, with D uncertain. Looked up from germline, CDR1 is SGHRS and CDR2 is YFSETQ. Trimming left V 3 bases short and J 6 bases short, with 16 bases between. The CDR3 has 15 amino acids. CDR3 protein: CASSSSLNSLNEQFF. The CDR3 DNA follows: TGCGCCAGCAGCTCCAGTTTAAACAGTCTCAATGAGCAGTTCTTC.

The chain uses TRBV15 and TRBJ2-5; 11 positions agree with TRBD1. With the DNA end fitting TRBJ2-7 better, the J assignment may be wrong. Germline assignment: CDR1 LNHNV and CDR2 YYDKDF (reference sequence). The CDR3 runs 16 residues. DNA of the CDR3: TGTGCCACCAGCAGCACCGGGACAGGGGGCTCCTACGAGCAGTACTTC. Residues: CATSSTGTGGSYEQYF.

This rearrangement joins TRBV5-1 to TRBJ2-2, with 8 bases fitting TRBD2. The CDR3 has 15 residues. The V gene end was trimmed by 5 bases and the J gene end by 0 bases; junction bases not matched to a gene: 3. Germline assignment: CDR1 SGHRS and CDR2 YFSETQ. The CDR3 spells CASRRGGTNTGELFF. The CDR3 bases are TGCGCCAGCAGGCGCGGGGGGACGAACACCGGGGAGCTGTTTTTT.

This clone has more than one count but fewer than ten. This rearrangement joins TRBV5-1 to TRBJ2-7, with 8 bases aligning to TRBD2. The trim removed 4 bases at V and 0 bases at J, leaving 6 bases unmatched. The CDR3 spans 15 residues. Germline assignment: CDR1 SGHRS and CDR2 YFSETQ. CDR3 amino acids: CASSPREGGSYEQYF. CDR3 sequence (DNA): TGCGCCAGCAGCCCACGGGAGGGGGGCTCCTACGAGCAGTACTTC.

The rearrangement uses TRBV9 and TRBJ2-3; TRBD2 might be the D (5 bases). The V gene lost 3 bases and the J gene lost 0 bases, with 11 bases spanning the gap. Germline V gene data show CDR1 as SGDLS and CDR2 as YYNGEE. The CDR3 loop spans 15 amino acids. The CDR3 sequence: CASSASPGSTDTQYF. CDR3 coding DNA: TGTGCCAGCAGCGCCTCCCCGGGAAGCACAGATACGCAGTATTTT.

The rearrangement uses TRBV19 and TRBJ2-3; 7 bases align to TRBD2. Germline CDR1 LNHDA, CDR2 SQIVND (reference sequence). The CDR3 spans 14 residues. V dropped 5 bases and J dropped 3; count of bases not matched to a gene: 5. CDR3 region: CASSPGLETDTQYF. The CDR3 DNA follows: TGTGCCAGTAGTCCTGGACTAGAGACAGATACGCAGTATTTT.

J is TRBJ2-5 and V is TRBV7-9; TRBD1 is a possible D gene (5 bases). The CDR3 is made up of 15 amino acids. The V gene lost 5 bases and the J gene lost 4 bases, with 17 bases spanning the gap. CDR1 and CDR2 from the germline V gene are SEHNR and FQNEAQ (reference sequence). The CDR3: CASSRAGYLGETQYF. In nucleotides, the CDR3 is TGTGCCAGCAGCCGCGCAGGGTACTTGGGAGAGACCCAGTACTTC.

This clone was observed once. The CDR3: CASSLEELDNEQFF. The CDR3 DNA follows: TGTGCCAGCAGCTTGGAGGAGCTCGACAATGAGCAGTTCTTC. The rearrangement joins TRBV11-3 to TRBJ2-1; D is perhaps TRBD2 (5 bases). The CDR3 runs 14 residues. Germline CDR1 is SGHNT and CDR2 is YENEEA. Trimming took off 3 bases at V and 5 bases at J, with 11 bases between the two ends.

The V gene is TRBV28, the J gene TRBJ2-1, with D perhaps TRBD2 (6 bases). Germline V gene sequence: CDR1 MDHEN, CDR2 SYDVKM. The CDR3 sequence is 14 residues long. V shed 5 bases and J shed 8 bases, with 16 bases lying between them. For the CDR3, the DNA is TGTGCCAGCAGTCCTCCCTGGCGGGACGATGAGCAGTTCTTC. It encodes CASSPPWRDDEQFF. Using reference TRBV28 and TRBJ2-1 for the parts outside the CDR3, the full variable domain is DVKVTQSSRYLVKRTGEKVFLECVQDMDHENMFWYRQDPGLGLRLIYFSYDVKMKEKGDIPEGYSVSREKKERFSLILESASTNQTSMYLCASSPPWRDDEQFFGPGTRLTVL.

The chain employs TRBV6-1 and TRBJ2-7; TRBD1 matches at 7 bases. Per the germline V gene, CDR1 is MNHNS and CDR2 is SASEGT. The ends lost 2 bases at V and 4 bases at J; junction bases unmatched: 8. The CDR3 consists of 15 residues. The CDR3 sequence: CASSEWWDSPYEQYF. The CDR3 DNA follows: TGTGCCAGCAGTGAATGGTGGGACAGCCCTTACGAGCAGTACTTC.

The chain carries TRBV21-1 and TRBJ1-5; the DNA was not compared with TRBD1, the D call given in the table. TRBV21-1 is deemed a pseudogene. This CDR3 has 15 amino acids. As DNA, the CDR3 is TGTGCCAGCAGCAAAGATCCAGACAGACCTAGGCCCCAGCATTTT. This translates into CASSKDPDRPRPQHF.